The present T cell receptor (beta chain) was sequenced within a study of blood T cell repertoires in COVID-19. Across the study: COVID-19 samples, acute and convalescent, were from the United States, Italy and Spain.

The data were produced by immunoSEQ multiplex PCR, yet TCRdb's version contains in-frame clones alone and is incomplete. The sample yields 90,000 to 95,000 clones, approximately 90% seen once. Germline CDR1 is MDHEN and CDR2 is SYDVKM. The junction had 4 bases not matched to a gene; V was cut back by 3 bases and J by 3 bases. The CDR3 runs 15 residues. This chain joins TRBV28 and TRBJ2-2; 7 nucleotides match TRBD1. Sequencing used peripheral blood. The TCR was taken from a woman older than 75 with active COVID-19. In nucleotides, the CDR3 is TGTGCCAGCAGTTTCCAGACAGGGTACACCGGGGAGCTGTTTTTT. Protein sequence: CASSFQTGYTGELFF.